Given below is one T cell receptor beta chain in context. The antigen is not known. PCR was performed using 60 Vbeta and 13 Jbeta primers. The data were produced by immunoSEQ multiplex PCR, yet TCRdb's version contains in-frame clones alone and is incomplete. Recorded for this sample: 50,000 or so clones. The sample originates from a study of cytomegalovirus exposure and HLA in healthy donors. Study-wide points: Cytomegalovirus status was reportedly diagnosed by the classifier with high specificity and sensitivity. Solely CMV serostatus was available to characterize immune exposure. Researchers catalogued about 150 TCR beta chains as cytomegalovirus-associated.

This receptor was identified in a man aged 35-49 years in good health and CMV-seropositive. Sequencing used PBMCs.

The CDR3 is CASTDSRGSQPQHF. The CDR3 region has the DNA TGTGCCAGCACCGATTCGCGGGGTAGCCAGCCCCAGCATTTT. The V gene is TRBV4-2, the J gene TRBJ1-5; no reliable D call. Trimming pared 7 bases from V and 7 bases from J, leaving 17 bases between. The CDR3 runs to 14 residues. CDR1 LGHNA and CDR2 YNFKEQ come from the germline V gene.